These 29 T cell receptor beta chains share one sample of origin, sequenced in a study of T cells in Graves' hyperthyroidism and ophthalmopathy. What was amplified from RNA transcripts were TCR beta CDR3 regions. Researchers ran a first-round RT-PCR on the TCR CDR3 using the HTBI primer set. MiXCR was run by TCRdb on the multiplex PCR reads, yielding one entry per CDR3 protein. The data hold some 500,000 distinct CDR3 sequences, with 14% observed a single time. The source material was blood. The receptors were gathered from a young woman with Graves' hyperthyroidism.

This clonotype was detected only a few times. The CDR3 nucleotides are TGTGCCAGTAGTATAGCCGGTGAGCAGTTCTTC. It specifies CASSIAGEQFF. The chain joins TRBV19 to TRBJ2-1, with no clear D. Germline V gives CDR1 LNHDA, CDR2 SQIVND (reference sequence). This CDR3 region has 11 residues. Trimming cost V 1 base and J 9 bases, with 4 bases left between them.

V and J are TRBV6-5 and TRBJ1-5; D gene ambiguous. In germline, CDR1 is MNHEY, CDR2 SVGAGI. This CDR3 comprises 16 residues. V dropped 0 bases and J dropped 4 bases, with 13 bases sitting between them. Here the CDR3 reads CASSYSTRVGNQPQHF. The CDR3 nucleotides read TGTGCCAGCAGTTACTCTACAAGGGTGGGTAATCAGCCCCAGCATTTT.

This clonotype was found many times. V usage is TRBV28 and J usage is TRBJ2-2; 9 bases agree with TRBD1. The CDR3 runs 14 residues. Germline trimming cut 5 bases from V and 7 bases from J; bases unmatched to any gene: 5. Germline CDR1 and CDR2: MDHEN and SYDVKM. The CDR3 region is CASSGTGRDGELFF. CDR3 bases: TGTGCCAGCAGTGGGACAGGGCGGGACGGGGAGCTGTTTTTT.

This clonotype occurred many times. This sequence joins TRBV2 and TRBJ1-2; D gene ambiguous. CDR1 and CDR2 (germline): SNHLY, FYNNEI. The CDR3 consists of 12 residues. V was trimmed by 3 bases and J by 5 bases, leaving 7 bases between them. The CDR3 protein is CASSDGEYGYTF. The DNA of the CDR3 is TGTGCCAGCAGTGATGGGGAGTATGGCTACACCTTC.

The CDR3 is CASSLTGNFYSNQPQHF. CDR3 sequence (DNA): TGTGCCAGCAGCCTAACAGGGAATTTCTATAGCAATCAGCCCCAGCATTTT. The chain combines TRBV11-2 with TRBJ1-5, with a tentative D call TRBD1 (6 bases). Germline V lookup: CDR1 SGHAT, CDR2 FQNNGV. Trimming stripped 5 bases from V and 0 bases from J, with 17 bases between. The CDR3 is 17 amino acids.

The chain recombines TRBV14 with TRBJ1-2; D unresolved. The germline CDR1 and CDR2 sequences are SGHDN and FVKESK. The length of the CDR3 is 13 residues. V was pared by 4 bases and J by 7 bases, with 13 bases between. CDR3 in DNA: TGTGCCAGCAGCCCTCGCGGGTTCGGTGGCTACACCTTC. Its translation is CASSPRGFGGYTF.

At least ten counts were recorded for this clonotype. This rearrangement joins TRBV29-1 to TRBJ2-4; the D is unclear. Trimming removed 5 bases at V and 10 bases at J, with 18 bases between. Germline-derived CDR1 and CDR2 are SQVTM and ANQGSEA. This CDR3 comprises 13 residues. The chain's CDR3 is CSVLKGGNPIQYF. The CDR3 bases are TGCAGCGTTCTTAAGGGCGGAAACCCTATTCAGTACTTC.

The chain uses TRBV12-3 or TRBV12-4 and TRBJ2-7, with D perhaps TRBD2 (6 bases). This CDR3 has 16 amino acids. V gave up 3 bases and J gave up 6 bases, with 21 bases separating them. The CDR3 region has the DNA TGTGCCAGCAGTTTCGCTCATGCGGGAAGGTGGTTCGAGCAGTACTTC. Amino acid sequence: CASSFAHAGRWFEQYF.

This chain links TRBV6-1 with TRBJ2-1; D is uncertain. From germline, CDR1 is MNHNS and CDR2 SASEGT. This CDR3 spans 11 amino acids. The ends were cut back, 10 bases at V and 9 bases at J, with 13 bases in the middle. As DNA, the CDR3 is TGTGCCATACCCAGTCAAAGTGAGCAGTTCTTC. It yields the protein CAIPSQSEQFF.

In its sample, this clonotype was seen a few times. A read error may account for a junction end that differs from germline. The chain combines TRBV5-1 with TRBJ2-1, with TRBD1 matching 8 bases. This CDR3 comprises 15 residues. In germline, CDR1 is SGHRS, CDR2 YFSETQ. The CDR3 is CTSSGPAGGLDEQFF. The CDR3 DNA is TGCACCAGCAGCGGCCCGGCAGGGGGCCTGGATGAGCAGTTCTTC.

This clonotype came up many times. V gene TRBV29-1 combines with J gene TRBJ2-1; 11 nucleotides match TRBD1. CDR3 length: 12 amino acids. Per germline, CDR1 SQVTM and CDR2 ANQGSEA. Trimming at V came to 7 bases and at J to 8 bases, leaving 4 bases not matched to a gene. The CDR3: CSEGQGADEQFF. The CDR3 nucleotides are TGCAGCGAAGGACAGGGGGCTGATGAGCAGTTCTTC.

This clonotype was seen many times. The gene calls are TRBV2 and TRBJ1-1; the match to TRBD1 covers 7 bases. V was clipped by 5 bases and J by 4 bases; unmatched bases: 16. Looked up from germline, CDR1 is SNHLY and CDR2 is FYNNEI. The CDR3 runs 17 residues. CDR3 loop: CASSHSSEDRSITEAFF. CDR3 nucleotides: TGTGCCAGCAGTCACTCATCGGAGGACAGGTCGATCACTGAAGCTTTCTTT. The full variable domain, completed using reference TRBV2 and TRBJ1-1, is EPEVTQTPSHQVTQMGQEVILRCVPISNHLYFYWYRQILGQKVEFLVSFYNNEISEKSEIFDDQFSVERPDGSNFTLKIRSTKLEDSAMYFCASSHSSEDRSITEAFFGQGTRLTVV.

At least ten counts were recorded for this clonotype. The V and J genes are TRBV12-3 or TRBV12-4 and TRBJ1-6; no clear D. The CDR3 totals 14 residues. V dropped 7 bases and J dropped 9 bases, with 16 bases sitting between them. The CDR3 DNA is TGTGCCAGCACCCCGAGGGAGTGGGGTTCACCCCTCCACTTT. This translates into CASTPREWGSPLHF.

The sample holds many counts of this clonotype. The chain employs TRBV12-3 or TRBV12-4 and TRBJ2-2; possible D gene TRBD2, 5 bases. The CDR3 extends over 14 amino acids. Trimming removed 3 bases at V and 3 bases at J, with 8 bases between. CDR3 nucleotide sequence: TGTGCCAGCAGTTTCGCCGGGGACACCGGGGAGCTGTTTTTT. This translates into CASSFAGDTGELFF.

This clonotype was detected a few times. V is TRBV4-1 and J is TRBJ2-2; 7 bases line up with TRBD1. The CDR3 runs 18 residues. CDR1 is MGHRA, CDR2 YSYEKL, per germline. Unmatched junction bases numbered 9, after V lost 2 bases and J lost 0 bases. The CDR3 loop reads CASSQKPYGTANTGELFF. The DNA of the CDR3 is TGCGCCAGCAGCCAAAAGCCGTACGGGACAGCGAACACCGGGGAGCTGTTTTTT.

As regards this clonotype: A much more abundant neighbour one base away suggests this may be a read error. The chain is built from TRBV28 and TRBJ1-1, with D possibly being TRBD1 (5 bases). The CDR3 length is 15 residues. The V and J ends lost 4 bases and 2 bases respectively, with 14 bases between them. The germline V gene encodes CDR1 MDHEN and CDR2 SYDVKM. The CDR3 DNA reads TGTGCCAGCAGTTACCGGGGCAGAGGAAACACTGAAGCTTTCTTT. Translating gives CASSYRGRGNTEAFF.

The genes are TRBV7-9 and TRBJ2-6; TRBD2 aligns across 10 bases. This CDR3 is built from 17 residues. The trim removed 8 bases at V and 3 bases at J, leaving 10 bases unmatched. The germline V gene has CDR1 SEHNR and CDR2 FQNEAQ (reference sequence). This CDR3 reads CASSGQREGRGANVLTF. CDR3 DNA sequence: TGTGCCAGCTCCGGGCAGCGGGAGGGCCGTGGGGCCAACGTCCTGACTTTC.

The table lists this clonotype with a few counts. This chain links TRBV20-1 with TRBJ1-2; D remains unclear. This CDR3 is 13 amino acids long. The V end was cut by 5 bases, the J end by 1 base, with 11 bases between. CDR1 is DFQATT, CDR2 SNEGSKA, per germline (reference sequence). In DNA form, the CDR3 reads TGCAGTGCTTTTCTAGGGAGTAACTATGGCTACACCTTC. This codes for CSAFLGSNYGYTF.

This clonotype has a count of ten or more. The chain employs TRBV3-1 and TRBJ2-3; D is possibly TRBD2 (5 bases). Germline V gene lookup returns CDR1 LGHDT and CDR2 YNNKEL (reference sequence). V dropped 5 bases and J dropped 0 bases, with 18 bases sitting between them. The CDR3 runs to 17 residues. CDR3 loop: CASSAWTPGTSTDTQYF. The DNA for the CDR3 is TGTGCCAGCAGCGCCTGGACTCCAGGTACCAGCACAGATACGCAGTATTTT.

This clonotype has ten or more counts. The CDR3 reads CASSHGTAYGYTF. The CDR3 nucleotides are TGTGCCAGCAGCCACGGGACAGCCTATGGCTACACCTTC. The chain carries TRBV2 and TRBJ1-2; TRBD1 aligns across 7 bases. The trim removed 6 bases at V and 4 bases at J, leaving 5 bases unmatched. Germline V gene sequence: CDR1 SNHLY, CDR2 FYNNEI. This CDR3 region has 13 residues.

This clonotype was seen repeatedly, ten times or more. The chain has TRBV20-1 and TRBJ2-3, with 10 bases lining up with TRBD2. With 6 bases clipped from V and 0 bases from J, the junction kept 3 bases outside the gene matches. CDR3 size: 14 residues. Germline-derived CDR1 and CDR2 are DFQATT and SNEGSKA (reference sequence). CDR3 DNA: TGCAGTGCCAGGGGACTAGCGAGCACAGATACGCAGTATTTT. Translated: CSARGLASTDTQYF.

Comments on this clonotype: This could be a read error, since a much larger clone is one nucleotide away. The V call is TRBV29-1, the J call TRBJ1-2; 7 bases align to TRBD1. CDR1 and CDR2 (germline): SQVTM, ANQGSEA. V was pared by 3 bases and J by 9 bases, with 4 bases of the junction left unmatched. The CDR3 runs to 11 residues. The CDR3 sequence: CSVETGNSYTF. The CDR3 DNA reads as TGCAGCGTTGAGACAGGGAATAGCTACACCTTC. Complete variable domain (other parts from reference TRBV29-1 and TRBJ1-2): SAVISQKPSRDICQRGTSLTIQCQVDSQVTMMFWYRQQPGQSLTLIATANQGSEATYESGFVIDKFPISRPNLTFSTLTVSNMSPEDSSIYLCSVETGNSYTFGSGTRLTVV.

This clonotype was seen repeatedly, ten times or more. The chain couples TRBV11-3 to TRBJ2-2, with 13 bases lining up with TRBD2. Losses at the gene ends were 5 bases for V and 6 bases for J; bases not matched to a gene: 3. Germline V gene data show CDR1 as SGHNT and CDR2 as YENEEA. CDR3 length: 15 amino acids. CDR3 nucleotides: TGTGCCAGCAGCCGGACTAGCGGGAGTCCCGGGGAGCTGTTTTTT. Protein product: CASSRTSGSPGELFF.

This clonotype was counted a few times. This chain connects TRBV19 to TRBJ1-5, with TRBD1 matching 7 bases. This CDR3 is built from 14 residues. The ends lost 2 bases at V and 5 bases at J; junction bases unmatched: 3. Germline CDR1 reads LNHDA; CDR2 reads SQIVND (reference sequence). CDR3 region: CASSITQGYQPQHF. The CDR3 coding sequence is TGTGCCAGTAGTATAACACAGGGGTATCAGCCCCAGCATTTT.

The chain links TRBV12-5 to TRBJ2-3, with unresolved D. This CDR3 region has 15 residues. The germline CDR1 and CDR2 sequences are LGHNT and FRNRAP. Trimming took 0 bases from V and 3 from J, leaving 10 bases between them. The CDR3 region is CASGLVLTGTDTQYF. CDR3 nucleotides: TGTGCTAGTGGTTTGGTACTTACCGGAACAGATACGCAGTATTTT.

This clonotype was detected only a few times. The genes are TRBV5-1 and TRBJ1-1, with 7 bases matching TRBD1. Per the germline V gene, CDR1 is SGHRS and CDR2 is YFSETQ. This CDR3 is built from 16 residues. After removal of 1 base from V and 2 bases from J, the junction contained 8 bases not matched to a gene. The DNA for the CDR3 is TGCGCCAGCAGCTTGTCCAGGGGGTACCTTAACACTGAAGCTTTCTTT. Encoded protein: CASSLSRGYLNTEAFF.

This clonotype has at least ten counts. The chain recombines TRBV10-3 with TRBJ2-7; 9 nucleotides agree with TRBD1. The V and J ends lost 4 bases and 4 bases, in that order; junction bases with no gene match: 5. Germline values: CDR1 ENHRY, CDR2 SYGVKD. There are 14 residues in the CDR3. This chain's CDR3 is CAISVRDREYEQYF. In DNA, the CDR3 is TGTGCCATCAGTGTCCGGGACAGGGAATACGAGCAGTACTTC.

This clonotype was observed at least ten times. V and J are TRBV6-2 or TRBV6-3 and TRBJ1-1; D is uncertain. The CDR3 spans 15 residues. Per germline, CDR1 MNHEY and CDR2 SVGEGT. The V end lost 1 base, the J end lost 0 bases, and 9 bases lay between the germline ends. The CDR3 region has the DNA TGTGCCAGCAGTTACTATGGACTCATGAACACTGAAGCTTTCTTT. It yields the protein CASSYYGLMNTEAFF.

There are many counts of this clonotype. The chain employs TRBV12-3 or TRBV12-4 and TRBJ1-5; D is unresolved. The V end lost 3 bases, the J end lost 7 bases, and 22 bases lay between the germline ends. The CDR3 consists of 17 residues. The CDR3 loop is CASSFGTVPSPGQPQHF. As DNA, the CDR3 is TGTGCCAGCAGTTTTGGCACGGTGCCATCTCCGGGGCAGCCCCAGCATTTT.